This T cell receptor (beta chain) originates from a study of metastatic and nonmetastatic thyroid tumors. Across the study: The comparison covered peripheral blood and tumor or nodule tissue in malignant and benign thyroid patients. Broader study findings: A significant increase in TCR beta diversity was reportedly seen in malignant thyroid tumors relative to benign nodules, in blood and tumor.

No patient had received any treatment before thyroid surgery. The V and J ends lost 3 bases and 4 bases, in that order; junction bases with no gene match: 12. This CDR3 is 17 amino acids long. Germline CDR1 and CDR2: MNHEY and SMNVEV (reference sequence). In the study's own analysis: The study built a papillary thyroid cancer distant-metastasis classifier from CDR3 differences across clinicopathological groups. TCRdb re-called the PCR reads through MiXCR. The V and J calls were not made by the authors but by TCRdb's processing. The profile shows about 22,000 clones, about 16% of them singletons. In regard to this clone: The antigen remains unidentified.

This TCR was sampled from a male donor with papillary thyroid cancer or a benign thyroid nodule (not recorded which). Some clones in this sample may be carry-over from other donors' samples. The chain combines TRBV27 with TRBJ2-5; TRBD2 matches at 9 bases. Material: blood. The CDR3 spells CASSFPTSGGATETQYF. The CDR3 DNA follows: TGTGCCAGCAGTTTCCCGACTAGCGGCGGAGCGACAGAGACCCAGTACTTC.